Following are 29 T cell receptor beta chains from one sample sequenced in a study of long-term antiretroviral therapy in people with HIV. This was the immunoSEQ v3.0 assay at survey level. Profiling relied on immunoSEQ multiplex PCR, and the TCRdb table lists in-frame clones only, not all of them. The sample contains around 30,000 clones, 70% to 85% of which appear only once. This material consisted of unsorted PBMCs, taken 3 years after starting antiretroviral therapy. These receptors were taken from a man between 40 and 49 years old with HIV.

The chain's CDR3 is CASNLGTTGELFF. DNA of the CDR3: TGTGCCAGCAACCTGGGGACCACCGGGGAGCTGTTTTTT. The genes are TRBV6-1 and TRBJ2-2; D possibly matches TRBD1 or TRBD2 (5 bases each). CDR3 length equals 13 residues. Germline-derived CDR1 and CDR2 are MNHNS and SASEGT. V lost 7 bases and J lost 4, with 10 bases in between.

Here the CDR3 reads CASRAGTVNTGELFF. The CDR3 bases are TGTGCCAGCAGGGCCGGGACGGTGAACACCGGGGAGCTGTTTTTT. This chain joins TRBV5-5 and TRBJ2-2, with D perhaps TRBD1 or TRBD2 (5 bases each). CDR1 SGHKS and CDR2 YYEKEE come from the germline V gene (reference sequence). V was trimmed by 5 bases and J by 1 base, leaving 12 bases between them. This CDR3 is built from 15 residues.

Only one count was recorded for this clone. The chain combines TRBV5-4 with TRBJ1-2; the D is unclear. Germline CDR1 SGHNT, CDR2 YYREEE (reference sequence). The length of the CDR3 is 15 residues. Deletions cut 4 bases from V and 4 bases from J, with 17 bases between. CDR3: CASSPDPAVAYGYTF. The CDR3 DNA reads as TGTGCCAGCAGCCCGGACCCGGCAGTAGCCTATGGCTACACCTTC. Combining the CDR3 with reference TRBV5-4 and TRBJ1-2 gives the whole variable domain ETGVTQSPTHLIKTRGQQVTLRCSSQSGHNTVSWYQQALGQGPQFIFQYYREEENGRGNFPPRFSGLQFPNYSSELNVNALELDDSALYLCASSPDPAVAYGYTFGSGTRLTVV.

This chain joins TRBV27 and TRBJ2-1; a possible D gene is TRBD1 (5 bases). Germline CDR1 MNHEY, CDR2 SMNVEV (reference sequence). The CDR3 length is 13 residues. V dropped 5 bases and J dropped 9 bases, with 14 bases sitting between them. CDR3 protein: CASSTAGSSEQFF. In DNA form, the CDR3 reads TGTGCCAGCAGTACGGCAGGGTCAAGTGAGCAGTTCTTC.

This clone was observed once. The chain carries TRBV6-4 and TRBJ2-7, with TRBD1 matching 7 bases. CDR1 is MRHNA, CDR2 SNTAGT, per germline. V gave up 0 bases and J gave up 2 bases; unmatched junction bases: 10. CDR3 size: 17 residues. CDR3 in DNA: TGTGCCAGCAGTGACTCGACTCCGGACAGGTACCCCTACGAGCAGTACTTC. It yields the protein CASSDSTPDRYPYEQYF.

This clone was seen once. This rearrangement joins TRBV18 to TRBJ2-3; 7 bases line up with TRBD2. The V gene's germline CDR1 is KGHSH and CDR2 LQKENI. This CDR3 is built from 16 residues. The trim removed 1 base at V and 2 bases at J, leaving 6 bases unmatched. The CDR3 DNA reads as TGTGCCAGCTCACCACGCCCTAGCGGAAACACAGATACGCAGTATTTT. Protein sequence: CASSPRPSGNTDTQYF.

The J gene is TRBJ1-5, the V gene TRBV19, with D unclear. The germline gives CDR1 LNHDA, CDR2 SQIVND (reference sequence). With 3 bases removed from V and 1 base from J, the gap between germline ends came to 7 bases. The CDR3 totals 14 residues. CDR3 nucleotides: TGTGCCAGTAGTATGCCGCAGAGCAATCAGCCCCAGCATTTT. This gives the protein CASSMPQSNQPQHF. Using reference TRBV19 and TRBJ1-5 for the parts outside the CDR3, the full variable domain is DGGITQSPKYLFRKEGQNVTLSCEQNLNHDAMYWYRQDPGQGLRLIYYSQIVNDFQKGDIAEGYSVSREKKESFPLTVTSAQKNPTAFYLCASSMPQSNQPQHFGDGTRLSIL.

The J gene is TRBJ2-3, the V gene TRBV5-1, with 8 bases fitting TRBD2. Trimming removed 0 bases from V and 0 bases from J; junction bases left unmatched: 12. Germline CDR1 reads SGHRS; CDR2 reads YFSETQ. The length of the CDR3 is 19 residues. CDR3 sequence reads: CASSLGGRPIKSSTDTQYF. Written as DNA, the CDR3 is TGCGCCAGCAGCTTGGGCGGGAGGCCCATTAAATCTAGCACAGATACGCAGTATTTT.

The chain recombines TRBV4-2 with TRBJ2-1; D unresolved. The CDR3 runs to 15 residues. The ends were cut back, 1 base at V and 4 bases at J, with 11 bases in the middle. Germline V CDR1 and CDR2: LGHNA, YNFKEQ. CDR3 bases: TGTGCCAGCAGCCAAGCCGGGTCCCAGTACAATGAGCAGTTCTTC. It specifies CASSQAGSQYNEQFF.

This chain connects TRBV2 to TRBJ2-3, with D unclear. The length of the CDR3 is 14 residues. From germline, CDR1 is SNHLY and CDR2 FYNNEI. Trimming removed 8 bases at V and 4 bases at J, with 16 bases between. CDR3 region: CASQYEFVSDTQYF. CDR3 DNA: TGTGCCAGCCAATATGAATTCGTCTCAGATACGCAGTATTTT.

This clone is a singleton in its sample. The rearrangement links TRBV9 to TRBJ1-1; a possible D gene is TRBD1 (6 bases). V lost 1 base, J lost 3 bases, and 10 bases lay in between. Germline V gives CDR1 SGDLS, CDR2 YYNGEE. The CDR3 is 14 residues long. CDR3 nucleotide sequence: TGTGCCAGCAGCGTATTACAGGGTTACACTGAAGCTTTCTTT. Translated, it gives CASSVLQGYTEAFF.

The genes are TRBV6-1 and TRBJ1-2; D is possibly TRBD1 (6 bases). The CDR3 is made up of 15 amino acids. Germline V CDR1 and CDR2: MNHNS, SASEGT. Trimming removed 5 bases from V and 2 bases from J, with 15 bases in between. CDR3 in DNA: TGTGCCAGCAGTCATCCGGACAGAAGAAACTATGGCTACACCTTC. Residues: CASSHPDRRNYGYTF.

The CDR3 region has the DNA TGCAGCGTTGAAGTGCAGTCTTCCTACGAGCAGTACTTC. It yields the protein CSVEVQSSYEQYF. V gene TRBV29-1 combines with J gene TRBJ2-7; D unresolved. This CDR3 spans 13 amino acids. With 1 base removed from V and 1 base from J, the gap between germline ends came to 8 bases. Per the germline V gene, CDR1 is SQVTM and CDR2 is ANQGSEA.

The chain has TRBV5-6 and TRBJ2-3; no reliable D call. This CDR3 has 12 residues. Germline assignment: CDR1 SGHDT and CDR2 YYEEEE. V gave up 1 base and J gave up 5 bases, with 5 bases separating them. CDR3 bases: TGTGCCAGCAGCTTGTCCGTAGATACGCAGTATTTT. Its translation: CASSLSVDTQYF.

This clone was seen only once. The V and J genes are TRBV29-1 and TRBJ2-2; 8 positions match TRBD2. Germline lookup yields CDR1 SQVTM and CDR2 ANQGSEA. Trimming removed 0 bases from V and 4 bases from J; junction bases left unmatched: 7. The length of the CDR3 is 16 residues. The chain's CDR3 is CSVEEGVAGPTGELFF. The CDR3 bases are TGCAGCGTTGAAGAAGGGGTAGCGGGACCCACCGGGGAGCTGTTTTTT.

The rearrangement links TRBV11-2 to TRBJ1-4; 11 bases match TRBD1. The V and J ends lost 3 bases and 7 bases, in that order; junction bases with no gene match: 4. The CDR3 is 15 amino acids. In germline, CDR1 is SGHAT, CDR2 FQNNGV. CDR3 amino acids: CASSFGQGATEKLFF. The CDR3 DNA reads TGTGCCAGCAGCTTCGGACAGGGGGCGACTGAAAAACTGTTTTTT. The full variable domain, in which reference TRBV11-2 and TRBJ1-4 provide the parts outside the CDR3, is EAGVAQSPRYKIIEKRQSVAFWCNPISGHATLYWYQQILGQGPKLLIQFQNNGVVDDSQLPKDRFSAERLKGVDSTLKIQPAKLEDSAVYLCASSFGQGATEKLFFGSGTQLSVL.

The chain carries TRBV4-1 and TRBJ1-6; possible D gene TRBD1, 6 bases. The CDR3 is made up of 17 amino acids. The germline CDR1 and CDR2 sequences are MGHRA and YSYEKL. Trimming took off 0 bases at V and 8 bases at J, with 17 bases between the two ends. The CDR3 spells CASSQDLRGGNHSPLHF. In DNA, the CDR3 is TGCGCCAGCAGCCAAGATCTGAGAGGGGGTAATCATTCACCCCTCCACTTT.

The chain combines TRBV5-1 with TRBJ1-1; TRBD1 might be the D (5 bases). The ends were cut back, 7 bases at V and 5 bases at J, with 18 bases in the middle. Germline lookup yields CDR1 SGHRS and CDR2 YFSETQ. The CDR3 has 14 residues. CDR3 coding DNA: TGCGCCAGCCGCAGGGACCTAGGGAAGACTGAAGCTTTCTTT. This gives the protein CASRRDLGKTEAFF.

DNA of the CDR3: TGTGCCAGCAGCGTAGGGGCAGGGCTAGATGAAAAACTGTTTTTT. Translating it yields CASSVGAGLDEKLFF. This chain uses TRBV9 with TRBJ1-4; D might be TRBD1 (5 bases). The CDR3 consists of 15 residues. The germline CDR1 and CDR2 sequences are SGDLS and YYNGEE. Trimming took off 0 bases at V and 6 bases at J, with 12 bases between the two ends.

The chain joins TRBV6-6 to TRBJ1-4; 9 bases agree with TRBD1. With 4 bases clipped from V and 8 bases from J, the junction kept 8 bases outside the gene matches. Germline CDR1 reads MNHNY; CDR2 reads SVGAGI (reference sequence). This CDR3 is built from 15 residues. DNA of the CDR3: TGTGCCAGCAGTTCGGGGGACAGGGTGGGAGAAAAACTGTTTTTT. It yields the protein CASSSGDRVGEKLFF.

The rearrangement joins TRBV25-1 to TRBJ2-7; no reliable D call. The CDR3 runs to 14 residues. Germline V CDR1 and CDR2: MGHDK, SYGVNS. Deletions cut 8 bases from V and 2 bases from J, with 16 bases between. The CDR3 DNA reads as TGTGCCAGCTCCATAATAGGTGATACCTACGAGCAGTACTTC. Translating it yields CASSIIGDTYEQYF.

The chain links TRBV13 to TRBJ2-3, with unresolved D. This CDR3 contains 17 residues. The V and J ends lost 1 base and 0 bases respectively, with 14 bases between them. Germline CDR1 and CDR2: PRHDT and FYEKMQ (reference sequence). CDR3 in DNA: TGTGCCAGCAGCTTAGACTTGGCGAAATCTAGCACAGATACGCAGTATTTT. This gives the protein CASSLDLAKSSTDTQYF.

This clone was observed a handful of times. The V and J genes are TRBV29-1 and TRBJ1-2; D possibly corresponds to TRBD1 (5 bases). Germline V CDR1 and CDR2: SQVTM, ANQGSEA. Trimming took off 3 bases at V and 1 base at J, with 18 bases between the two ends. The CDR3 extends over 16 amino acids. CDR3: CSVDSGTGTNNYGYTF. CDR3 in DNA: TGCAGCGTTGACTCCGGGACGGGAACCAATAACTATGGCTACACCTTC. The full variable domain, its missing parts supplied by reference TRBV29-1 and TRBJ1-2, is SAVISQKPSRDICQRGTSLTIQCQVDSQVTMMFWYRQQPGQSLTLIATANQGSEATYESGFVIDKFPISRPNLTFSTLTVSNMSPEDSSIYLCSVDSGTGTNNYGYTFGSGTRLTVV.

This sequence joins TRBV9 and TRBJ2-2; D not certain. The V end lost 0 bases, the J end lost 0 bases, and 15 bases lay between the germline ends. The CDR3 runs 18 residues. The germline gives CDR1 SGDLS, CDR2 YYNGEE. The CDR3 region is CASSVASDPTPNTGELFF. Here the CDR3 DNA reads TGTGCCAGCAGCGTAGCTTCCGACCCCACCCCGAACACCGGGGAGCTGTTTTTT.

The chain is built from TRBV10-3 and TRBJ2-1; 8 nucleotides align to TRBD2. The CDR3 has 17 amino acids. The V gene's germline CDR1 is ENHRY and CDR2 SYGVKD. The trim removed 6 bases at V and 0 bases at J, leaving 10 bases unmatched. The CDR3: CAIRTEGGRSSYNEQFF. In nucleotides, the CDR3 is TGTGCCATCAGAACCGAAGGCGGGAGGAGCTCCTACAATGAGCAGTTCTTC.

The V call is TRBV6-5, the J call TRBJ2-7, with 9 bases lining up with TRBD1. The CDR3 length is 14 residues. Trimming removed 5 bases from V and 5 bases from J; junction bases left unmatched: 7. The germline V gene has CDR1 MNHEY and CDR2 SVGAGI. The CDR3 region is CASSQDRGVNEQYF. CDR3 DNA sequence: TGTGCCAGCAGTCAGGACAGGGGCGTTAACGAGCAGTACTTC.

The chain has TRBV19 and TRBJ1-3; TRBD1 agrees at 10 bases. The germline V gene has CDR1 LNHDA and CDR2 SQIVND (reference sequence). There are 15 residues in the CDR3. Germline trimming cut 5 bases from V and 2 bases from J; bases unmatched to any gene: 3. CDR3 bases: TGTGCCAGTAGTCCGACAGGGGGCACTGGAAACACCATATATTTT. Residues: CASSPTGGTGNTIYF.

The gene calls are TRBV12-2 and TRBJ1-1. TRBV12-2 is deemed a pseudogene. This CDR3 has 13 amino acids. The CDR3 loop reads CASRLGGDTEAFF. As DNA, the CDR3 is TGTGCAAGTCGCTTAGGGGGGGACACTGAAGCTTTCTTT.

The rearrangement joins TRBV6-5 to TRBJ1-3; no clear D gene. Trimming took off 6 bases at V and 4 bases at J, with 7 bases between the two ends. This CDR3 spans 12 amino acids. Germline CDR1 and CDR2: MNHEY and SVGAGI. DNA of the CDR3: TGTGCCAGCAGCCCTGGAGGAAACACCATATATTTT. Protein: CASSPGGNTIYF.